These T cell receptor beta chains were read from a single sample in a study of T cell responses to AZD1222 COVID-19 vaccine. Some clones are missing from TCRdb's copy, which holds only in-frame ones; the method was immunoSEQ multiplex PCR. Among tens of thousands of clones listed, around 85% were seen once. Source: peripheral blood, taken on day 0 of AZD1222 vaccination. These receptors all come from an adult in good health. Both conserved end residues are part of each CDR3. Fields, in order: CDR3 protein, CDR3 DNA, CDR3 length, clone size, V gene, D gene, J gene. A D gene is named only where the DNA matches it firmly. The listing skips clone size in some rows; elsewhere it reads once, few, many or a size class.

CDR3 protein: CAIRNTGVDLNEQFF
CDR3 DNA: TGTGCCATCAGAAACACAGGGGTGGACCTCAATGAGCAGTTCTTC
CDR3 length: 15
clone size: .
V gene: TRBV10-3
D gene: TRBD1
J gene: TRBJ2-1

CDR3 protein: CASRAGQGSSYEQYF
CDR3 DNA: TGTGCCAGTAGAGCGGGACAGGGGAGCTCCTACGAGCAGTACTTC
CDR3 length: 15
clone size: .
V gene: TRBV19
D gene: TRBD1
J gene: TRBJ2-7

CDR3 protein: CANFWAAKPRANEKLFF
CDR3 DNA: TGTGCCAACTTCTGGGCAGCAAAACCACGGGCTAATGAAAAACTGTTTTTT
CDR3 length: 17
clone size: .
V gene: TRBV6-4
D gene: .
J gene: TRBJ1-4

CDR3 protein: CASSLEAGLAPYNEQFF
CDR3 DNA: TGTGCCAGCAGCTTGGAGGCGGGACTAGCACCCTACAATGAGCAGTTCTTC
CDR3 length: 17
clone size: few
V gene: TRBV5-6
D gene: TRBD2
J gene: TRBJ2-1

CDR3 protein: CAISVDSNQPQHF
CDR3 DNA: TGTGCCATCAGTGTAGACTCCAATCAGCCCCAGCATTTT
CDR3 length: 13
clone size: .
V gene: TRBV10-3
D gene: .
J gene: TRBJ1-5

CDR3 protein: CATGGAKMTGELFF
CDR3 DNA: TGTGCCACAGGGGGGGCTAAAATGACCGGGGAGCTGTTTTTT
CDR3 length: 14
clone size: .
V gene: TRBV19
D gene: .
J gene: TRBJ2-2

CDR3 protein: CASSSSGEGVGYTF
CDR3 DNA: TGTGCCAGTAGTTCGTCGGGGGAAGGCGTTGGCTACACCTTC
CDR3 length: 14
clone size: once
V gene: TRBV19
D gene: .
J gene: TRBJ1-2

CDR3 protein: CASSQGAQSDTGELFF
CDR3 DNA: TGTGCCAGCTCACAAGGGGCGCAGTCCGACACCGGGGAGCTGTTTTTT
CDR3 length: 16
clone size: .
V gene: TRBV18
D gene: .
J gene: TRBJ2-2

CDR3 protein: CASSQDGAGGNTGELFF
CDR3 DNA: TGCGCCAGCAGCCAAGACGGAGCGGGAGGGAACACCGGGGAGCTGTTTTTT
CDR3 length: 17
clone size: .
V gene: TRBV4-1
D gene: TRBD2
J gene: TRBJ2-2

CDR3 protein: CASSYFPSGRLPYEQYF
CDR3 DNA: TGTGCCAGCAGTTACTTTCCTAGCGGGAGGCTCCCCTACGAGCAGTACTTC
CDR3 length: 17
clone size: .
V gene: TRBV6-2/TRBV6-3
D gene: TRBD2
J gene: TRBJ2-7

CDR3 protein: CASRHRGRGEKLFF
CDR3 DNA: TGTGCCAGCAGACACAGGGGGCGCGGAGAAAAACTGTTTTTT
CDR3 length: 14
clone size: .
V gene: TRBV6-5
D gene: TRBD1
J gene: TRBJ1-4

CDR3 protein: CASSFLGIEAFF
CDR3 DNA: TGTGCCAGCAGCTTCCTTGGGATTGAAGCTTTCTTT
CDR3 length: 12
clone size: .
V gene: TRBV11-2
D gene: .
J gene: TRBJ1-1

CDR3 protein: CASSLGRGPNTGELFF
CDR3 DNA: TGTGCCAGCAGCTTGGGTAGGGGTCCGAACACCGGGGAGCTGTTTTTT
CDR3 length: 16
clone size: .
V gene: TRBV5-5
D gene: .
J gene: TRBJ2-2

CDR3 protein: CASGLSRGLAGDPGELFF
CDR3 DNA: TGTGCTAGTGGTTTGTCTAGGGGACTAGCGGGGGACCCCGGGGAGCTGTTTTTT
CDR3 length: 18
clone size: .
V gene: TRBV12-5
D gene: TRBD2
J gene: TRBJ2-2

CDR3 protein: CASSVGGAPGQETQYF
CDR3 DNA: TGTGCCAGCAGTGTGGGGGGGGCGCCGGGCCAAGAGACCCAGTACTTC
CDR3 length: 16
clone size: once
V gene: TRBV2
D gene: .
J gene: TRBJ2-5

CDR3 protein: CASSLGPTGAGNTIYF
CDR3 DNA: TGTGCCAGCAGCTTGGGACCAACAGGGGCTGGAAACACCATATATTTT
CDR3 length: 16
clone size: .
V gene: TRBV7-2
D gene: TRBD1
J gene: TRBJ1-3

CDR3 protein: CASSQARGTDTQYF
CDR3 DNA: TGTGCCAGCAGCCAAGCGCGGGGCACAGATACGCAGTATTTT
CDR3 length: 14
clone size: .
V gene: TRBV3-1/TRBV3-2
D gene: .
J gene: TRBJ2-3

CDR3 protein: CASSSAVRDSSNEQFF
CDR3 DNA: TGTGCCAGCAGCTCGGCCGTAAGGGACTCGAGCAATGAGCAGTTCTTC
CDR3 length: 16
clone size: once
V gene: TRBV5-4
D gene: .
J gene: TRBJ2-1

CDR3 protein: CASSLGGGGYTF
CDR3 DNA: TGTGCCAGCAGCCTCGGGGGCGGAGGCTACACCTTC
CDR3 length: 12
clone size: .
V gene: TRBV6-2/TRBV6-3
D gene: .
J gene: TRBJ1-2

CDR3 protein: CASKGAAYEQYF
CDR3 DNA: TGTGCCAGCAAGGGGGCGGCGTACGAGCAGTACTTC
CDR3 length: 12
clone size: .
V gene: TRBV2
D gene: TRBD1
J gene: TRBJ2-7

CDR3 protein: CASSTTSGYNTGELFF
CDR3 DNA: TGTGCCAGCAGCACTACTAGCGGGTATAACACCGGGGAGCTGTTTTTT
CDR3 length: 16
clone size: .
V gene: TRBV13
D gene: TRBD2
J gene: TRBJ2-2

CDR3 protein: CASSLVGERRKRSGNTIYF
CDR3 DNA: TGTGCTAGCAGCTTAGTGGGGGAAAGGAGGAAACGCTCTGGAAACACCATATATTTT
CDR3 length: 19
clone size: .
V gene: TRBV7-7
D gene: .
J gene: TRBJ1-3

CDR3 protein: CASSSGQPNTEAFF
CDR3 DNA: TGTGCCAGCAGCTCCGGACAGCCGAACACTGAAGCTTTCTTT
CDR3 length: 14
clone size: .
V gene: TRBV11-1
D gene: .
J gene: TRBJ1-1

CDR3 protein: CASSYERRNSPLHF
CDR3 DNA: TGTGCCAGCAGTTACGAGAGGAGGAATTCACCCCTCCACTTT
CDR3 length: 14
clone size: .
V gene: TRBV6-5
D gene: .
J gene: TRBJ1-6

CDR3 protein: CATSRDRGPQQPQHF
CDR3 DNA: TGTGCCACCAGCAGAGACAGGGGTCCCCAACAGCCCCAGCATTTT
CDR3 length: 15
clone size: .
V gene: TRBV15
D gene: .
J gene: TRBJ1-5

CDR3 protein: CSVAGQGAGGYTF
CDR3 DNA: TGCAGCGTTGCGGGACAGGGGGCTGGTGGCTACACCTTC
CDR3 length: 13
clone size: .
V gene: TRBV29-1
D gene: TRBD1
J gene: TRBJ1-2

CDR3 protein: CAISGDRLNYGYTF
CDR3 DNA: TGTGCCATCAGTGGGGACCGACTTAACTATGGCTACACCTTC
CDR3 length: 14
clone size: .
V gene: TRBV10-3
D gene: .
J gene: TRBJ1-2

CDR3 protein: CASSLATGRSYTF
CDR3 DNA: TGTGCCAGCAGTTTAGCGACAGGGAGAAGCTACACCTTC
CDR3 length: 13
clone size: .
V gene: TRBV27
D gene: TRBD1
J gene: TRBJ1-2

CDR3 protein: CASSGTGPNYGYTF
CDR3 DNA: TGTGCCAGCTCCGGGACAGGGCCCAACTATGGCTACACCTTC
CDR3 length: 14
clone size: .
V gene: TRBV18
D gene: TRBD1
J gene: TRBJ1-2

CDR3 protein: CASSPPGGAGTDTQYF
CDR3 DNA: TGTGCCAGCTCACCACCGGGAGGAGCAGGCACAGATACGCAGTATTTT
CDR3 length: 16
clone size: .
V gene: TRBV18
D gene: .
J gene: TRBJ2-3

CDR3 protein: CASSLTGWGENTEAFF
CDR3 DNA: TGTGCCAGCAGCTTAACGGGGTGGGGCGAGAACACTGAAGCTTTCTTT
CDR3 length: 16
clone size: .
V gene: TRBV7-9
D gene: .
J gene: TRBJ1-1

CDR3 protein: CATSRDGQGGMNTEAFF
CDR3 DNA: TGTGCCACCAGCAGAGATGGCCAGGGAGGTATGAACACTGAAGCTTTCTTT
CDR3 length: 17
clone size: .
V gene: TRBV15
D gene: .
J gene: TRBJ1-1

CDR3 protein: CASSQGGPQGTQYF
CDR3 DNA: TGCGCCAGCTCCCAGGGGGGCCCCCAAGGGACCCAGTACTTC
CDR3 length: 14
clone size: .
V gene: TRBV5-1
D gene: .
J gene: TRBJ2-5

CDR3 protein: CASSAASYEQYF
CDR3 DNA: TGTGCCAGCAGTGCGGCTTCCTACGAGCAGTACTTC
CDR3 length: 12
clone size: once
V gene: TRBV2
D gene: .
J gene: TRBJ2-7

CDR3 protein: CASSLWDHAFSGNTIYF
CDR3 DNA: TGTGCCAGCAGCTTATGGGACCACGCTTTCTCTGGAAACACCATATATTTT
CDR3 length: 17
clone size: .
V gene: TRBV11-3
D gene: .
J gene: TRBJ1-3

CDR3 protein: CASSPQGSNTGELFF
CDR3 DNA: TGTGCCAGCAGCCCACAGGGTTCGAACACCGGGGAGCTGTTTTTT
CDR3 length: 15
clone size: once
V gene: TRBV6-6
D gene: .
J gene: TRBJ2-2

CDR3 protein: CASSSDGVYGYTF
CDR3 DNA: TGTGCCAGCAGCTCGGACGGAGTCTATGGCTACACCTTC
CDR3 length: 13
clone size: .
V gene: TRBV5-5
D gene: .
J gene: TRBJ1-2

CDR3 protein: CASSQQGNTEAFF
CDR3 DNA: TGTGCCAGTAGTCAACAGGGGAACACTGAAGCTTTCTTT
CDR3 length: 13
clone size: .
V gene: TRBV19
D gene: .
J gene: TRBJ1-1

CDR3 protein: CASSLTDEQFF
CDR3 DNA: TGTGCCAGCAGCTTGACGGATGAGCAGTTCTTC
CDR3 length: 11
clone size: .
V gene: TRBV5-4
D gene: .
J gene: TRBJ2-1

CDR3 protein: CASSLSQGGETQYF
CDR3 DNA: TGCGCCAGCAGCTTGAGCCAGGGGGGAGAGACCCAGTACTTC
CDR3 length: 14
clone size: .
V gene: TRBV5-1
D gene: .
J gene: TRBJ2-5

CDR3 protein: CASSDRGNYEKLFF
CDR3 DNA: TGTGCCAGTAGCGACAGGGGGAACTATGAAAAACTGTTTTTT
CDR3 length: 14
clone size: .
V gene: TRBV19
D gene: TRBD1
J gene: TRBJ1-4

CDR3 protein: CASSPGTGNYEQYF
CDR3 DNA: TGTGCCAGCTCACCAGGGACAGGGAACTACGAGCAGTACTTC
CDR3 length: 14
clone size: .
V gene: TRBV18
D gene: TRBD1
J gene: TRBJ2-7

CDR3 protein: CATSRGRGRKQETQYF
CDR3 DNA: TGTGCCACCAGCAGAGGTCGCGGGAGAAAACAAGAGACCCAGTACTTC
CDR3 length: 16
clone size: .
V gene: TRBV15
D gene: TRBD2
J gene: TRBJ2-5

CDR3 protein: CASSQAAPGLGANVLTF
CDR3 DNA: TGCGCCAGCAGCCAAGCTGCCCCGGGGCTGGGGGCCAACGTCCTGACTTTC
CDR3 length: 17
clone size: once
V gene: TRBV4-3
D gene: .
J gene: TRBJ2-6

CDR3 protein: CASSRLDGTYEQYF
CDR3 DNA: TGTGCCAGCTCGCGCCTTGACGGAACCTACGAGCAGTACTTC
CDR3 length: 14
clone size: .
V gene: TRBV18
D gene: .
J gene: TRBJ2-7

CDR3 protein: CASRRGAQHSYEQYF
CDR3 DNA: TGCGCCAGCAGGAGGGGGGCGCAACACTCCTACGAGCAGTACTTC
CDR3 length: 15
clone size: .
V gene: TRBV5-1
D gene: .
J gene: TRBJ2-7

CDR3 protein: CASSPPGLGPYEQYF
CDR3 DNA: TGTGCCAGTAGTCCACCGGGACTAGGGCCCTACGAGCAGTACTTC
CDR3 length: 15
clone size: few
V gene: TRBV19
D gene: TRBD2
J gene: TRBJ2-7

CDR3 protein: CASSEGAPRLNEQFF
CDR3 DNA: TGTGCCAGCTCCGAAGGGGCCCCCAGGCTCAATGAGCAGTTCTTC
CDR3 length: 15
clone size: .
V gene: TRBV25-1
D gene: .
J gene: TRBJ2-1

CDR3 protein: CASSRGTPGGYTF
CDR3 DNA: TGTGCCAGCAGCCGAGGGACCCCGGGTGGCTACACCTTC
CDR3 length: 13
clone size: .
V gene: TRBV7-9
D gene: .
J gene: TRBJ1-2

CDR3 protein: CASSLRRGGSGYTF
CDR3 DNA: TGTGCCAGCAGCCTACGGAGAGGTGGGAGCGGCTACACCTTC
CDR3 length: 14
clone size: .
V gene: TRBV3-1/TRBV3-2
D gene: .
J gene: TRBJ1-2

CDR3 protein: CATHRGYGYTF
CDR3 DNA: TGTGCCACCCACCGGGGCTATGGCTACACCTTC
CDR3 length: 11
clone size: .
V gene: TRBV30
D gene: .
J gene: TRBJ1-2

CDR3 protein: CASSQVTSGRGNEQFF
CDR3 DNA: TGTGCCAGCAGCCAAGTAACTAGCGGGAGGGGAAATGAGCAGTTCTTC
CDR3 length: 16
clone size: .
V gene: TRBV3-1/TRBV3-2
D gene: TRBD2
J gene: TRBJ2-1

CDR3 protein: CASSSSGGEDTEAFF
CDR3 DNA: TGTGCCAGCAGCTCATCAGGGGGTGAGGACACTGAAGCTTTCTTT
CDR3 length: 15
clone size: .
V gene: TRBV6-2/TRBV6-3
D gene: TRBD1
J gene: TRBJ1-1

CDR3 protein: CASSLGPQGPNTEAFF
CDR3 DNA: TGTGCCAGCAGCTTGGGACCACAGGGGCCCAACACTGAAGCTTTCTTT
CDR3 length: 16
clone size: few
V gene: TRBV5-6
D gene: TRBD1
J gene: TRBJ1-1